This TCR beta chain derives from a study of cytomegalovirus exposure and HLA in healthy donors. Findings and caveats of the study: In a later analysis, across HLA loci, associated TCR counts were highest for DRB1, lowest for HLA-C.

Comments on this clone: Its matching antigen is unknown.

The germline CDR1 and CDR2 sequences are SGHDT and YYEEEE. V was shortened by 6 bases and J by 3 bases, with 18 bases between the two germline ends. The CDR3 covers 15 residues. The primer mix had 60 Vbeta and 13 Jbeta primers. TCRdb's table, derived via immunoSEQ multiplex PCR, lists solely in-frame clones and lacks some. The profile shows about 170,000 clones, about 72% of them singletons. Sequenced sample: PBMCs. This receptor was identified in a girl aged 10-17 years in good health and CMV-seronegative. The chain has TRBV5-6 and TRBJ1-1, with a tentative D call TRBD1 (5 bases). Written as DNA, the CDR3 is TGTGCCAGCATCCGAGAAGGGTGGGGGGACACTGAAGCTTTCTTT. Its translation: CASIREGWGDTEAFF.